One T cell receptor beta chain is described in this entry. The data belong to a study of blood T cell repertoires in COVID-19. The overall study: PBMCs, B-cell-depleted T cells, or T cells were the source of the cDNA or gDNA that made up the material.

Per the authors' pipeline: Cell counts per sample came from amplifying reference gene primers. The assay was immunoSEQ multiplex PCR, and TCRdb's table has in-frame clones only and misses some. V, J and clone size are those of that table, while D and trimming were read from the DNA. The table records about 68,000 clones, 75% to 90% of them present only once. Per germline, CDR1 SNHLY and CDR2 FYNNEI. The CDR3 consists of 18 residues. Trimming took off 3 bases at V and 3 bases at J, with 22 bases between the two ends. The V call is TRBV2, the J call TRBJ2-3; D unclear. This clonotype was sampled from a man aged 25-45 years with acute or convalescent COVID-19. What was sequenced was peripheral blood. The CDR3: CASSDMPNMFAETDTQYF. The CDR3 nucleotides read TGTGCCAGCAGTGATATGCCCAATATGTTTGCTGAGACAGATACGCAGTATTTT.